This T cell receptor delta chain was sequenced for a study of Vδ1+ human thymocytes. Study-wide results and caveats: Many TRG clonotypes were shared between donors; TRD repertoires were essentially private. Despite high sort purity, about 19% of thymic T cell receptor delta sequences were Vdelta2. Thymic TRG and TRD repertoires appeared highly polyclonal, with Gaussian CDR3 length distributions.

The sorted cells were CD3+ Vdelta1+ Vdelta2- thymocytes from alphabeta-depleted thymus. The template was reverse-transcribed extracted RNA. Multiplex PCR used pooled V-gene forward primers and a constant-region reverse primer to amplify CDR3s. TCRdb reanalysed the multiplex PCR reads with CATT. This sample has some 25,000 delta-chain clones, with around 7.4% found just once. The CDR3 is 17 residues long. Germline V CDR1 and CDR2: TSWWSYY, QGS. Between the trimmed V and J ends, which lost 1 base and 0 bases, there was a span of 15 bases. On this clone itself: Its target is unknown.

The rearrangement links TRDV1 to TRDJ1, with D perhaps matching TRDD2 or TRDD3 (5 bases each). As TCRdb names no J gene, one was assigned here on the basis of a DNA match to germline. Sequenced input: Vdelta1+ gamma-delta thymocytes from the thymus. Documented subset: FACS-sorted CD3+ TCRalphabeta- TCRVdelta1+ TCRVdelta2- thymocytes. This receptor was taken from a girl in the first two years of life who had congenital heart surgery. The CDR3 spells CALGERRDSSNTDKLIF. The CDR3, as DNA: TGTGCTCTTGGGGAACGTAGGGATTCCTCAAACACCGATAAACTCATCTTT.